This entry is about one TCR beta chain. Its antigen is unidentified. This CDR3 is built from 17 residues. Germline V gene sequence: CDR1 SGHNT, CDR2 YENEEA. The V gene end was trimmed by 0 bases and the J gene end by 6 bases; junction bases not matched to a gene: 10. The data derive from a study of cytomegalovirus exposure and HLA in healthy donors. Donors had nominal health at sampling but likely had unrecorded immune exposures. PCR involved 60 Vbeta and 13 Jbeta primers. Only in-frame clones appear in the TCRdb table, and some are missing; sequencing was by immunoSEQ multiplex PCR. The specimen's table records about 120,000 clones. General study results and limits: Specificity of a few CMV-associated chains for CMV antigens was verified in vitro. Whilst most TCR sequences proved rare, a subset of public TCRs occurred across many donors.

This sequence originates from a middle-aged woman in good health and CMV-seropositive. The sample consisted of PBMCs. This rearrangement joins TRBV11-3 to TRBJ2-2; the match to TRBD2 covers 7 bases. CDR3 loop: CASSLDFRGTIPGELFF. CDR3 sequence (DNA): TGTGCCAGCAGCTTAGATTTTCGGGGGACTATACCCGGGGAGCTGTTTTTT.